Below are 5 T cell receptor beta chains sequenced from a single sample in a study of shared clonotypes between healthy human individuals. Some clones are missing from TCRdb's copy, which holds only in-frame ones; the method was immunoSEQ multiplex PCR. The table has around 2.1 million clones, 90% to 96% seen once. The material sequenced was naive CD4+ T cells sorted from blood. As to subset: CD45RA+ positively selected. The origin of the receptors is a man aged 18 to 35 in good health.

This clone was observed a single time. This sequence joins TRBV9 and TRBJ1-2, with a tentative D call TRBD1 (5 bases). The germline V and J ends were trimmed by 2 bases and 2 bases, with 13 bases remaining between them. Germline V gene sequence: CDR1 SGDLS, CDR2 YYNGEE. This CDR3 region has 15 residues. This CDR3 reads CASSVIGDPNYGYTF. The CDR3 DNA reads as TGTGCCAGCAGCGTCATCGGGGACCCGAACTATGGCTACACCTTC.

The CDR3 protein is CASTYARDSPAGYTF. The CDR3, as DNA: TGTGCCAGTACCTACGCCCGGGACAGCCCGGCGGGCTACACCTTC. V and J are TRBV19 and TRBJ1-2; 7 bases fit TRBD1. Germline V gives CDR1 LNHDA, CDR2 SQIVND (reference sequence). The CDR3 covers 15 residues. The trim removed 7 bases at V and 8 bases at J, leaving 16 bases unmatched.

The chain combines TRBV5-4 with TRBJ1-2; tentative D call: TRBD1 (6 bases). CDR3 size: 12 residues. Germline lookup yields CDR1 SGHNT and CDR2 YYREEE (reference sequence). Trimming left V 4 bases short and J 8 bases short, with 12 bases between. The CDR3 sequence: CASSADRSGYTF. CDR3 bases: TGTGCCAGCAGCGCAGACAGGAGCGGCTACACCTTC.

V gene TRBV19 combines with J gene TRBJ1-5, with 8 bases that match TRBD1. V dropped 9 bases and J dropped 0; count of bases not matched to a gene: 4. The length of the CDR3 is 14 residues. Germline CDR1 LNHDA, CDR2 SQIVND (reference sequence). The CDR3 DNA is TGTGCCAGCCTCGACAGGGGTAGCAATCAGCCCCAGCATTTT. It encodes CASLDRGSNQPQHF.

This clone has just a few counts. The chain couples TRBV27 to TRBJ1-6; no firm D call. In germline, CDR1 is MNHEY, CDR2 SMNVEV (reference sequence). The V end lost 4 bases, the J end lost 6 bases, and 10 bases lay between the germline ends. This CDR3 region has 14 residues. The CDR3 loop reads CASSSSGGNSPLHF. The CDR3 nucleotides are TGTGCCAGCAGTTCATCAGGTGGTAATTCACCCCTCCACTTT.